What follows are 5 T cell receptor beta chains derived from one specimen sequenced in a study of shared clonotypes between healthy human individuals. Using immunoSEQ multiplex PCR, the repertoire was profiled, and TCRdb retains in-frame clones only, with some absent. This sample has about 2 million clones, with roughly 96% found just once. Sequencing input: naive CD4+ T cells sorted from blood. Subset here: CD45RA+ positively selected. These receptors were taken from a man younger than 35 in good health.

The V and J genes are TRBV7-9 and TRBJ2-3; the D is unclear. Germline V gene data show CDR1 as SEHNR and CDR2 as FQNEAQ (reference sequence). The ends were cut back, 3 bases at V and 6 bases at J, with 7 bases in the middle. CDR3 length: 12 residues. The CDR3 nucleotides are TGTGCCAGCAGCTTGGCTATGGATACGCAGTATTTT. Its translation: CASSLAMDTQYF.

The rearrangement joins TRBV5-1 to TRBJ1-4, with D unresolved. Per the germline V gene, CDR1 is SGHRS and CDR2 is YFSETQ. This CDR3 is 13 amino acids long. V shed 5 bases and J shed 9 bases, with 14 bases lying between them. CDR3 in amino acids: CASSREDPKKLFF. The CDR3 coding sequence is TGCGCCAGCAGTCGGGAAGATCCGAAAAAACTGTTTTTT.

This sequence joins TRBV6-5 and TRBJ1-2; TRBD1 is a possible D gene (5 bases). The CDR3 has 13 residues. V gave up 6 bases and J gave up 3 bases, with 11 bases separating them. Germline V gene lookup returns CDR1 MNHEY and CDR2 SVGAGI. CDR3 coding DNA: TGTGCCAGCAGCCGCAGGGCGGACTATGGCTACACCTTC. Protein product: CASSRRADYGYTF.

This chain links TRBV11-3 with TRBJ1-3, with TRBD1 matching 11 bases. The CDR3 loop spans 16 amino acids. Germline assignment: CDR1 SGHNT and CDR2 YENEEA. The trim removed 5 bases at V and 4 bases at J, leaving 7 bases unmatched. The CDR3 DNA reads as TGTGCCAGCAGCACCGGGACAGGGGGAACCGGAAACACCATATATTTT. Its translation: CASSTGTGGTGNTIYF.

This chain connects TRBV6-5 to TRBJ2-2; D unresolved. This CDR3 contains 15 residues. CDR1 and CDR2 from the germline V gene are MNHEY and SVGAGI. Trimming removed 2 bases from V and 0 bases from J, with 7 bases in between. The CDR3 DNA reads TGTGCCAGCAGTTACCGCCAGTCGAACACCGGGGAGCTGTTTTTT. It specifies CASSYRQSNTGELFF.